Listed below are T cell receptor beta chains from one sample, sequenced in a study of blood T cell repertoires in COVID-19. The protocol was immunoSEQ multiplex PCR, while the TCRdb copy is restricted to in-frame clones and leaves out a portion. The profile shows a few hundred thousand clones, just under 90% of them singletons. Sample: PBMCs or T cells enriched from blood (not recorded which). Every receptor here comes from a woman aged 45-65 years who had recovered from COVID-19. Each CDR3 is given with its conserved first and last residue.

V	J	CDR3
TRBV2	TRBJ1-5	CASSDGVRQPQHF
TRBV19	TRBJ1-5	CASRGDRGSQPQHF
TRBV12-3/TRBV12-4	TRBJ1-1	CASRSGENTEAFF
TRBV24-1	TRBJ2-2	CATRAGTGSTGELFF
TRBV7-9	TRBJ2-3	CASSPIQGTVNTQYF
TRBV24-1	TRBJ2-2	CATSDQGQGKNTGELFF
TRBV18	TRBJ2-5	CASSPTLQETQYF
TRBV7-2	TRBJ1-2	CASSFSRDYGYTF
TRBV7-9	TRBJ2-3	CASSSGGVDTQYF
TRBV23-1	TRBJ1-1	CASRDPGQLNTEAFF
TRBV6-5	TRBJ1-2	CASSMGDTYGYTF
TRBV6-5	TRBJ1-5	CASSWGQDNQPQHF
TRBV3-1/TRBV3-2	TRBJ1-6	CASSPSHRANSPLHF
TRBV12-3/TRBV12-4	TRBJ1-2	CASMRDVYYGYTF
TRBV7-9	TRBJ2-1	CASRSYAGTEQFF
TRBV5-5	TRBJ2-1	CASSFWQGAHEQFF
TRBV27	TRBJ2-7	CASKYRDRGYEQYF
TRBV5-1	TRBJ2-3	CASSFRAGGPDTQYF
TRBV19	TRBJ2-1	CASSTWTSGAEYNEQFF
TRBV9	TRBJ2-6	CASSAYSGANVLTF
TRBV2	TRBJ1-2	CASSALLQGGEYGYTF
TRBV5-4	TRBJ2-3	CASSLELAGGDTQYF
TRBV7-8	TRBJ1-4	CASSLLGRGDEKLFF
TRBV28	TRBJ1-6	CASTIGGTGGSYNSPLHF
TRBV11-3	TRBJ1-2	CASSLIIGDKTFFYGYTF
TRBV4-3	TRBJ1-1	CASSQDTSNTEAFF
TRBV10-2	TRBJ2-1	CASSEPSRPGDEQFF
TRBV3-1/TRBV3-2	TRBJ2-4	CASSPPQLGSGKNIQYF
TRBV2	TRBJ2-2	CASSIAGATGELFF
TRBV11-2	TRBJ2-5	CASSPGLAETQYF
TRBV19	TRBJ2-5	CASSYTDYTLEETQYF
TRBV6-2/TRBV6-3	TRBJ2-3	CASSTPRGATDTQYF
TRBV20-1	TRBJ2-7	CSASSTDFYEQYF
TRBV27	TRBJ1-1	CASSLWGGAVTGEAFF
TRBV11-2	TRBJ1-2	CASSLVGSGGALSGYTF
TRBV5-6	TRBJ2-2	CASSPGQGDTGELFF
TRBV5-4	TRBJ1-2	CASSLDRGEDYGYTF
TRBV3-1/TRBV3-2	TRBJ1-1	CASSHRSLQGNTEAFF
TRBV4-2	TRBJ1-6	CASSQGGGSSYNSPLHF
TRBV14	TRBJ2-1	CASSPSRGLNPYNEQFF
TRBV14	TRBJ2-1	CASSQRTEQFF
TRBV12-5	TRBJ1-5	CASEGQGGNQPQHF
TRBV2	TRBJ2-7	CASSETLTGPTQIYEQYF
TRBV7-2	TRBJ2-2	CASSQDRSRTGELFF
TRBV27	TRBJ2-6	CASSVGLGGSGANVLTF
TRBV4-2	TRBJ1-1	CASSQDPRWGSNTEAFF
TRBV5-1	TRBJ2-7	CASSLTSAHEQYF
TRBV6-2/TRBV6-3	TRBJ2-5	CASSKPRGSGEVSKETQYF
TRBV2	TRBJ2-3	CASTGADTQYF
TRBV11-2	TRBJ1-3	CASSVPDNFQLNTIYF
TRBV20-1	TRBJ2-7	CSASLRGAEEQYF
TRBV6-2/TRBV6-3	TRBJ2-7	CASSSGDRVLLEQYF
TRBV21-1	TRBJ1-6	CASSPGQGNSPLHF
TRBV28	TRBJ1-2	CASSKVRWGGHGYTF
TRBV5-6	TRBJ1-5	CASSLRDSNQPQHF
TRBV5-5	TRBJ1-2	CASSLLAGGGYTF